The 24 T cell receptor beta chains listed next were all sequenced from one sample in a study of T cells after yellow fever vaccination. TCRdb used MiXCR to reprocess the 5' RACE reads, holding one entry per CDR3 protein. The sample includes about 240,000 distinct CDR3 sequences, over 3% of them seen just once. The sequencing used PBMCs, collected 15 days after the yellow fever booster vaccination. These receptors were collected from a man aged 18-30 years who received the YFV17D yellow fever vaccine.

This clonotype came up many times. V usage is TRBV15 and J usage is TRBJ1-4; D unresolved. V was pared by 0 bases and J by 4 bases, with 12 bases between. CDR1 is LNHNV and CDR2 is YYDKDF in the germline V gene (reference sequence). The CDR3 runs to 16 residues. The CDR3 DNA follows: TGTGCCACCAGCAGAGATGCCCGGACCTATAATGAAAAACTGTTTTTT. This encodes CATSRDARTYNEKLFF.

This clonotype has ten or more counts. The chain uses TRBV29-1 and TRBJ2-3, with D possibly being TRBD2 (6 bases). The CDR3 totals 13 residues. Trimming took off 7 bases at V and 3 bases at J, with 14 bases between the two ends. CDR1 is SQVTM, CDR2 ANQGSEA, per germline. Written as DNA, the CDR3 is TGCAGCGCGTTGACGGGGGAAACAGATACGCAGTATTTT. Protein sequence: CSALTGETDTQYF.

V and J are TRBV29-1 and TRBJ2-2, with TRBD1 identical over 8 bases. Germline values: CDR1 SQVTM, CDR2 ANQGSEA. V trimming: 7 bases; J trimming: 0 bases; junction bases outside the gene matches: 4. This CDR3 spans 14 amino acids. The CDR3 DNA is TGCAGCGCCTCGGACAGGGCGAACACCGGGGAGCTGTTTTTT. Amino acids: CSASDRANTGELFF.

This clonotype was seen ten or more times. The chain couples TRBV11-1 to TRBJ2-1, with 9 positions matching TRBD1. CDR3 length equals 16 residues. V shed 5 bases, J shed 6 bases, and the junction held 11 bases outside the gene matches. CDR1 and CDR2 (germline): SGHAT, FQDESV (reference sequence). CDR3 sequence (DNA): TGTGCCAGCAGCCGCCATCGGACAGGGGAGTTCAATGAGCAGTTCTTC. It encodes CASSRHRTGEFNEQFF.

The V gene is TRBV14, the J gene TRBJ2-7, with 8 positions matching TRBD1. The CDR3 loop spans 17 amino acids. The trim removed 3 bases at V and 4 bases at J, leaving 14 bases unmatched. CDR1 is SGHDN and CDR2 is FVKESK in the germline V gene. The CDR3 reads CASSQLLRTGPAYEQYF. CDR3 DNA sequence: TGTGCCAGCAGCCAGTTGCTCCGGACAGGGCCTGCATACGAGCAGTACTTC.

The V and J genes are TRBV4-1 and TRBJ2-1; D call uncertain. The CDR3 runs to 17 residues. V shed 0 bases and J shed 4 bases, with 16 bases lying between them. Germline lookup yields CDR1 MGHRA and CDR2 YSYEKL. The CDR3 region has the DNA TGCGCCAGCAGCCAAGATAAAGGCAGGAACCCTTACAATGAGCAGTTCTTC. This gives the protein CASSQDKGRNPYNEQFF.

This clonotype was seen ten or more times. This chain connects TRBV20-1 to TRBJ2-1, with 11 bases aligning to TRBD2. The V gene's germline CDR1 is DFQATT and CDR2 SNEGSKA (reference sequence). The CDR3 loop spans 17 amino acids. Trimming took 6 bases from V and 0 from J; bases not matched to a gene: 10. The DNA of the CDR3 is TGCAGTGCCCTGGTACTAGCGGGGGCGGGCTCCTACAATGAGCAGTTCTTC. Translation: CSALVLAGAGSYNEQFF.

This clonotype was seen many times. This chain links TRBV29-1 with TRBJ2-5; D remains unclear. This CDR3 region has 12 residues. Germline V gives CDR1 SQVTM, CDR2 ANQGSEA. Trimming cost V 4 bases and J 2 bases, with 8 bases left between them. The CDR3 loop reads CSVVANQETQYF. The CDR3 bases are TGCAGCGTTGTGGCGAATCAAGAGACCCAGTACTTC.

This clonotype was seen at least ten times. V is TRBV5-1 and J is TRBJ2-5; no clear D gene. The germline V gene encodes CDR1 SGHRS and CDR2 YFSETQ. V gave up 3 bases and J gave up 0 bases, with 3 bases separating them. The CDR3 loop spans 12 amino acids. The CDR3 loop reads CASSWDQETQYF. CDR3 nucleotide sequence: TGCGCCAGCAGCTGGGACCAAGAGACCCAGTACTTC.

This clonotype was seen many times. The rearrangement uses TRBV6-5 and TRBJ1-2; the match to TRBD1 covers 8 bases. Germline CDR1 reads MNHEY; CDR2 reads SVGAGI. The CDR3 sequence is 12 residues long. Trimming at V came to 4 bases and at J to 9 bases, leaving 4 bases not matched to a gene. The CDR3 sequence: CASSFQGASYTF. The CDR3 DNA follows: TGTGCCAGCAGTTTCCAGGGGGCGAGCTACACCTTC.

This clonotype showed up many times. The chain links TRBV7-3 to TRBJ1-6; D ambiguous. From germline, CDR1 is SGHTA and CDR2 FQGTGA. The CDR3 consists of 14 residues. Trimming removed 2 bases from V and 4 bases from J, with 6 bases in between. CDR3 residues: CASSLDGYNSPLHF. CDR3 DNA: TGTGCCAGCAGCTTAGACGGATATAATTCACCCCTCCACTTT.

This clonotype was picked up many times. The CDR3 DNA sequence: TGCGCCAGCAGCCAAGTAGGGCGGGGGGTCCCTTCGAGGTATTTT. Translation: CASSQVGRGVPSRYF. This chain links TRBV4-1 with TRBJ2-3, with TRBD2 identical over 8 bases. The V gene end was trimmed by 1 base and the J gene end by 14 bases; junction bases not matched to a gene: 14. The CDR3 is 15 residues long. Germline V gene data show CDR1 as MGHRA and CDR2 as YSYEKL.

This clonotype was detected only a few times. This rearrangement joins TRBV12-5 to TRBJ1-2; D is unclear. Trimming removed 1 base at V and 4 bases at J, with 4 bases between. There are 12 residues in the CDR3. From germline, CDR1 is LGHNT and CDR2 FRNRAP. CDR3 nucleotide sequence: TGTGCTAGTGGTTTGGACAGCTATGGCTACACCTTC. This encodes CASGLDSYGYTF.

This clonotype occurred many times. J is TRBJ2-7 and V is TRBV4-1, with D possibly TRBD1 on 6 matching bases. The germline V gene encodes CDR1 MGHRA and CDR2 YSYEKL. The V and J ends lost 1 base and 4 bases respectively, with 14 bases between them. There are 15 residues in the CDR3. The CDR3 reads CASSQAIGQTYEQYF. In nucleotides, the CDR3 is TGCGCCAGCAGCCAAGCGATCGGACAGACTTACGAGCAGTACTTC.

This clonotype was found many times. DNA for the CDR3: TGTGCCACCAGCAGGATGCAGGACTTTCGAAAACTGTTTTTT. Its translation: CATSRMQDFRKLFF. This sequence joins TRBV15 and TRBJ1-4; D is unclear. Trimming left V 3 bases short and J 10 bases short, with 15 bases between. This CDR3 is 14 amino acids long. Germline V gives CDR1 LNHNV, CDR2 YYDKDF (reference sequence).

This clonotype was counted many times. The V gene is TRBV6-2 or TRBV6-3, the J gene TRBJ2-5; no firm D call. Between the trimmed V and J ends, which lost 0 bases and 4 bases, there was a span of 9 bases. The CDR3 covers 14 residues. CDR1 MNHEY and CDR2 SVGEGT come from the germline V gene. CDR3 amino acids: CASSYSVSRETQYF. The DNA for the CDR3 is TGTGCCAGCAGTTACTCGGTTAGCCGAGAGACCCAGTACTTC.

The table lists this clonotype with many counts. This chain links TRBV7-2 with TRBJ1-1, with a tentative D call TRBD1 (5 bases). Germline V gene data show CDR1 as SGHTA and CDR2 as FQGNSA. The CDR3 has 15 amino acids. V was trimmed by 4 bases and J by 4 bases, leaving 16 bases between them. The CDR3 region has the DNA TGTGCCAGCAGCTCAAGGGGTCCGGGGCCCACTGAAGCTTTCTTT. Translating gives CASSSRGPGPTEAFF. Using reference TRBV7-2 and TRBJ1-1 for the parts outside the CDR3, the full variable domain is GAGVSQSPSNKVTEKGKDVELRCDPISGHTALYWYRQSLGQGLEFLIYFQGNSAPDKSGLPSDRFSAERTGGSVSTLTIQRTQQEDSAVYLCASSSRGPGPTEAFFGQGTRLTVV.

This clonotype was seen many times. The gene calls are TRBV29-1 and TRBJ1-1, with a tentative D call TRBD1 (5 bases). Germline CDR1 is SQVTM and CDR2 is ANQGSEA. V gave up 4 bases and J gave up 4 bases, with 13 bases separating them. This CDR3 is built from 13 residues. CDR3 sequence reads: CSVADSRITEAFF. In DNA form, the CDR3 reads TGCAGCGTTGCCGACAGTCGGATCACTGAAGCTTTCTTT.

This chain links TRBV20-1 with TRBJ1-3; D is ambiguous. Germline CDR1 reads DFQATT; CDR2 reads SNEGSKA (reference sequence). The CDR3 sequence is 14 residues long. The V and J ends lost 6 bases and 4 bases respectively, with 16 bases between them. CDR3 DNA: TGCAGTGCCCCCGAACGGACTTCGGGAAACACCATATATTTT. Its protein product is CSAPERTSGNTIYF.

In this sample, this clonotype turned up many times. The J gene is TRBJ2-1, the V gene TRBV4-2, with D tentatively TRBD2 (6 bases). V was clipped by 0 bases and J by 4 bases, with 13 bases between them. Germline CDR1 LGHNA, CDR2 YNFKEQ. This CDR3 comprises 16 residues. The CDR3 DNA sequence: TGTGCCAGCAGCCAAGATGTGGGGGAGGCTTACAATGAGCAGTTCTTC. Protein product: CASSQDVGEAYNEQFF.

This clonotype occurred many times. V and J are TRBV5-1 and TRBJ2-7; possibly TRBD2 for D (5 bases). Trimming stripped 1 base from V and 3 bases from J, with 8 bases between. Germline V gene lookup returns CDR1 SGHRS and CDR2 YFSETQ. CDR3 length: 13 residues. The CDR3 loop is CASSLTGNYEQYV. The CDR3 nucleotides read TGCGCCAGCAGCTTGACGGGGAACTACGAGCAGTACGTC.

This clonotype has at least ten counts. The chain is built from TRBV19 and TRBJ2-1, with no clear D. V was trimmed by 1 base and J by 4 bases, leaving 8 bases between them. In germline, CDR1 is LNHDA, CDR2 SQIVND (reference sequence). This CDR3 is built from 14 residues. In DNA, the CDR3 is TGTGCCAGTAGTATAGGCCAGGCTTACAATGAGCAGTTCTTC. It yields the protein CASSIGQAYNEQFF.

This clonotype was seen many times. The CDR3 sequence: CASTKWDQETQYF. The DNA for the CDR3 is TGTGCCAGCACCAAATGGGATCAAGAGACCCAGTACTTC. The V gene is TRBV11-1, the J gene TRBJ2-5, with D unresolved. V shed 7 bases and J shed 2 bases, with 11 bases lying between them. Germline CDR1 reads SGHAT; CDR2 reads FQDESV (reference sequence). The CDR3 is 13 amino acids.

This clonotype came up many times. The chain recombines TRBV5-4 with TRBJ2-1; 12 nucleotides agree with TRBD2. The CDR3 has 14 residues. Losses at the gene ends were 4 bases for V and 4 bases for J; bases not matched to a gene: 0. Germline V gene data show CDR1 as SGHNT and CDR2 as YYREEE (reference sequence). CDR3 region: CASSGLAGYNEQFF. CDR3 in DNA: TGTGCCAGCAGCGGACTAGCGGGGTACAATGAGCAGTTCTTC.